This T cell receptor (beta chain) derives from a study of blood T cell repertoires in COVID-19. This CDR3 comprises 16 residues. Germline CDR1 reads MDHEN; CDR2 reads SYDVKM. V lost 4 bases, J lost 4 bases, and 19 bases lay in between. Sequenced by immunoSEQ multiplex PCR; TCRdb stores in-frame clones only, minus some. This sample has 250,000 to 350,000 clones, with roughly 88% found just once. The chain combines TRBV28 with TRBJ1-1; TRBD1 is a possible D gene (6 bases). The clonotype was recovered from a woman under 40 who had recovered from COVID-19. The sample was PBMCs or T cells enriched from blood (not recorded which). The CDR3 spells CASSSHRARQSTEAFF. The CDR3 DNA follows: TGTGCCAGCAGTTCCCACAGGGCCCGCCAGAGCACTGAAGCTTTCTTT.